The 24 T cell receptor beta chains presented below share a single source sample, sequenced in a study of cytomegalovirus exposure and HLA in healthy donors. Researchers ran the PCR with 60 Vbeta and 13 Jbeta primers. The data were produced by immunoSEQ multiplex PCR, yet TCRdb's version contains in-frame clones alone and is incomplete. The table includes roughly 77,000 clones, 65% to 70% detected once. What was sequenced was PBMCs. The receptors derive from a woman in her forties or fifties in good health and CMV-seropositive.

The CDR3 sequence is CASSLEPGGALWGWKNEQFF. For the CDR3, the DNA is TGCGCCAGCAGCTTGGAGCCAGGGGGCGCCTTATGGGGGTGGAAAAATGAGCAGTTCTTC. V usage is TRBV5-1 and J usage is TRBJ2-1; 8 positions match TRBD1. There are 20 residues in the CDR3. The germline V gene has CDR1 SGHRS and CDR2 YFSETQ. Germline trimming cut 0 bases from V and 7 bases from J; bases unmatched to any gene: 21.

As regards this clone: Given a far larger clone just one base away, this is likely a sequencing read error. The chain is built from TRBV7-9 and TRBJ2-1; D perhaps matches TRBD2 (7 bases). This CDR3 comprises 14 residues. Germline CDR1 and CDR2: SEHNR and FQNEAQ (reference sequence). CDR3 bases: TGTTCCAGCAGCTTAATCGGGGGGCAGAATGAGCAGTTCTTC. Amino acid sequence: CSSSLIGGQNEQFF.

The rearrangement uses TRBV27 and TRBJ2-7; D is perhaps TRBD2 (5 bases). The CDR3 spans 16 residues. The V and J ends lost 10 bases and 6 bases respectively, with 28 bases between them. Germline V CDR1 and CDR2: MNHEY, SMNVEV (reference sequence). The CDR3 DNA reads TGTGCCACCACTCTTTCGCCGGGGTCGCCGGACCGCGAGCAGTACTTC. Protein product: CATTLSPGSPDREQYF.

This clone was detected only a few times. The V call is TRBV13, the J call TRBJ1-4; D gene unclear. The CDR3 sequence is 14 residues long. V was cut by 0 bases and J by 4 bases, with 6 bases left in between. The V gene's germline CDR1 is PRHDT and CDR2 FYEKMQ (reference sequence). The CDR3 loop is CASSLGVINEKLFF. In nucleotides, the CDR3 is TGTGCCAGCAGCTTAGGCGTAATTAATGAAAAACTGTTTTTT.

This clone is classed as medium-sized. This chain joins TRBV6-5 and TRBJ1-6; TRBD1 is a possible D gene (5 bases). Germline loops: CDR1 MNHEY, CDR2 SVGAGI. This CDR3 comprises 15 residues. Between the trimmed V and J ends, which lost 6 bases and 7 bases, there was a span of 16 bases. DNA for the CDR3: TGTGCCAGCAGCCGGGAGAGGGGTGGAAATTCACCCCTCCACTTT. This encodes CASSRERGGNSPLHF.

This clone was counted a single time. This chain links TRBV23-1 with TRBJ1-4, with 8 nucleotides matching TRBD1. TRBV23-1 is marked as an open reading frame, function uncertain. This CDR3 contains 16 residues. Trimming cost V 6 bases and J 7 bases; bases outside gene matches: 13. The chain's CDR3 is CASSPPQGGDGEKLFF. CDR3 sequence (DNA): TGCGCCAGCAGCCCACCACAGGGGGGGGACGGTGAAAAACTGTTTTTT.

The chain combines TRBV19 with TRBJ1-5; D not certain. Germline values: CDR1 LNHDA, CDR2 SQIVND (reference sequence). The CDR3 totals 16 residues. V lost 2 bases and J 2 bases, leaving 13 bases between the germline ends. CDR3 nucleotide sequence: TGTGCCAGTAGTATAATCTTCAGACGGGGCAATCAGCCCCAGCATTTT. It yields the protein CASSIIFRRGNQPQHF.

The chain is built from TRBV18 and TRBJ2-6, with D tentatively TRBD1 (6 bases). The CDR3 length is 17 residues. V gave up 6 bases and J gave up 0 bases, with 15 bases separating them. The germline V gene encodes CDR1 KGHSH and CDR2 LQKENI. DNA for the CDR3: TGTGCCAGCTCCCCTCGGGAAGGGGGCTCTGGGGCCAACGTCCTGACTTTC. The encoded protein is CASSPREGGSGANVLTF.

This clone appeared a few times. The V call is TRBV18, the J call TRBJ1-2, with 10 bases that match TRBD1. The CDR3 consists of 16 residues. CDR1 and CDR2 from the germline V gene are KGHSH and LQKENI. The V and J ends lost 0 bases and 2 bases, in that order; junction bases with no gene match: 3. This CDR3 reads CASSPPWTGGNYGYTF. CDR3 DNA: TGTGCCAGCTCACCACCGTGGACAGGGGGGAACTATGGCTACACCTTC.

This clone was picked up a small number of times. The chain is built from TRBV10-2 and TRBJ2-1; 7 nucleotides line up with TRBD2. V gave up 0 bases and J gave up 7 bases; unmatched junction bases: 6. The CDR3 totals 15 residues. From germline, CDR1 is WSHSY and CDR2 SAAADI. DNA for the CDR3: TGCGCCAGCAGTGAGTCGTGGGGGGGTAGGAATGAGCAGTTCTTC. Protein product: CASSESWGGRNEQFF.

The genes are TRBV10-3 and TRBJ2-2; D may be TRBD2 (5 bases). CDR1 and CDR2 from the germline V gene are ENHRY and SYGVKD. The germline V and J ends were trimmed by 7 bases and 5 bases, with 20 bases remaining between them. The CDR3 sequence is 16 residues long. The CDR3: CAITIRQPTGTGELFF. The CDR3 DNA reads as TGTGCCATCACAATCCGGCAGCCAACGGGGACCGGGGAGCTGTTTTTT.

The rearrangement joins TRBV9 to TRBJ2-3; perhaps TRBD2 as D (6 bases). This CDR3 has 15 residues. CDR1 SGDLS and CDR2 YYNGEE come from the germline V gene. The V end was cut by 0 bases, the J end by 1 base, with 9 bases between. CDR3 coding DNA: TGTGCCAGCAGCGTAGATGGCGGGGGCACAGATACGCAGTATTTT. Protein: CASSVDGGGTDTQYF.

The CDR3 reads CASSFGGTETQYF. In nucleotides, the CDR3 is TGTGCCAGCAGCTTCGGGGGAACGGAGACCCAGTACTTC. V is TRBV5-4 and J is TRBJ2-5; the D gene is possibly TRBD2 (6 bases). V was pared by 2 bases and J by 5 bases, with 10 bases between. CDR3 length: 13 residues. From germline, CDR1 is SGHNT and CDR2 YYREEE (reference sequence).

The chain recombines TRBV19 with TRBJ2-2; D gene unclear. Per the germline V gene, CDR1 is LNHDA and CDR2 is SQIVND (reference sequence). CDR3 length: 11 residues. Trimming removed 6 bases from V and 8 bases from J, with 7 bases in between. The CDR3 nucleotides are TGTGCCAGTAGCCTACTTGGGGAGCTGTTTTTT. As protein: CASSLLGELFF. Based on the CDR3 plus reference TRBV19 and TRBJ2-2, the full variable domain is DGGITQSPKYLFRKEGQNVTLSCEQNLNHDAMYWYRQDPGQGLRLIYYSQIVNDFQKGDIAEGYSVSREKKESFPLTVTSAQKNPTAFYLCASSLLGELFFGEGSRLTVL.

This sequence joins TRBV5-1 and TRBJ2-3; 12 positions match TRBD2. V dropped 2 bases and J dropped 3; count of bases not matched to a gene: 10. The CDR3 covers 18 residues. Germline values: CDR1 SGHRS, CDR2 YFSETQ. The CDR3 spells CASSFRGIGLAGTDTQYF. CDR3 sequence (DNA): TGCGCCAGCAGCTTCAGGGGCATAGGACTAGCGGGGACAGATACGCAGTATTTT.

The chain is built from TRBV27 and TRBJ2-7; 7 bases fit TRBD2. Trimming at V came to 6 bases and at J to 4 bases, leaving 9 bases not matched to a gene. The CDR3 is 14 residues long. The germline V gene encodes CDR1 MNHEY and CDR2 SMNVEV (reference sequence). The CDR3 DNA reads TGTGCCAGCAGAATGACTAGCCTCTCTTACGAGCAGTACGTC. It yields the protein CASRMTSLSYEQYV.

The chain uses TRBV5-1 and TRBJ2-5; 7 nucleotides align to TRBD2. J lost 5 bases, V lost 4 bases, and 14 bases had no gene match. Germline assignment: CDR1 SGHRS and CDR2 YFSETQ. The CDR3 is made up of 16 amino acids. CDR3 protein: CASSPGNGGGRETQYF. In DNA, the CDR3 is TGCGCCAGCAGCCCTGGAAACGGCGGGGGTAGGGAGACCCAGTACTTC.

This clone was picked up one time. The V and J genes are TRBV28 and TRBJ1-6, with 9 bases lining up with TRBD1. After removal of 3 bases from V and 0 bases from J, the junction contained 9 bases not matched to a gene. CDR1 and CDR2 (germline): MDHEN, SYDVKM. The CDR3 sequence is 19 residues long. This chain's CDR3 is CASSLGDRDEGSYNSPLHF. CDR3 nucleotides: TGTGCCAGCAGTTTGGGGGACAGGGATGAAGGCTCCTATAATTCACCCCTCCACTTT.

J is TRBJ1-2 and V is TRBV5-6, with D uncertain. Trimming cost V 0 bases and J 8 bases, with 8 bases left between them. The CDR3 runs to 12 residues. The germline CDR1 and CDR2 sequences are SGHDT and YYEEEE. This chain's CDR3 is CASSLGSSGYTF. The CDR3 DNA is TGTGCCAGCAGCTTGGGTAGCAGCGGCTACACCTTC. Variable domain in full (rest from reference TRBV5-6 and TRBJ1-2): DAGVTQSPTHLIKTRGQQVTLRCSPKSGHDTVSWYQQALGQGPQFIFQYYEEEERQRGNFPDRFSGHQFPNYSSELNVNALLLGDSALYLCASSLGSSGYTFGSGTRLTVV.

This clone was detected a few times. The chain couples TRBV5-4 to TRBJ1-3; 7 nucleotides agree with TRBD1. J lost 6 bases, V lost 4 bases, and 7 bases had no gene match. The CDR3 has 14 amino acids. Germline CDR1 reads SGHNT; CDR2 reads YYREEE (reference sequence). The CDR3 loop is CASSQRQGPNTIYF. CDR3 bases: TGTGCCAGCAGCCAACGACAGGGCCCAAACACCATATATTTT. Complete variable domain (other parts from reference TRBV5-4 and TRBJ1-3): ETGVTQSPTHLIKTRGQQVTLRCSSQSGHNTVSWYQQALGQGPQFIFQYYREEENGRGNFPPRFSGLQFPNYSSELNVNALELDDSALYLCASSQRQGPNTIYFGEGSWLTVV.

As for this clone: Its ends do not fully match the called genes, so a read error is possible. The chain combines TRBV7-9 with TRBJ1-2, with no clear D. CDR1 is SEHNR and CDR2 is FQNEAQ in the germline V gene (reference sequence). CDR3 length: 12 amino acids. Written as DNA, the CDR3 is TGTTCCAGCAGCCTTCGCAGCTATGGCTACACCTTC. Translated, it gives CSSSLRSYGYTF.

In its sample, this clone was seen once. This chain connects TRBV5-1 to TRBJ2-5, with 7 nucleotides matching TRBD1. Per the germline V gene, CDR1 is SGHRS and CDR2 is YFSETQ. V shed 7 bases, J shed 5 bases, and the junction held 20 bases outside the gene matches. The CDR3 totals 17 residues. The CDR3 here is CASGYSQGSTKWETQYF. In DNA form, the CDR3 reads TGCGCCAGCGGCTACTCACAGGGGAGTACTAAGTGGGAGACCCAGTACTTC.

There are a few counts of this clone. CDR3 protein: CASGLVRPSGGADGELFF. CDR3 DNA sequence: TGTGCTAGTGGTTTGGTACGTCCTAGCGGGGGGGCCGACGGGGAGCTGTTTTTT. The chain carries TRBV12-5 and TRBJ2-2; TRBD2 agrees at 12 bases. J gave up 7 bases and V 0 bases, and 9 bases lay outside the gene matches. Germline CDR1 reads LGHNT; CDR2 reads FRNRAP. This CDR3 contains 18 residues.

The V and J genes are TRBV28 and TRBJ2-5; 9 bases align to TRBD1. Germline CDR1 reads MDHEN; CDR2 reads SYDVKM. With 11 bases clipped from V and 6 bases from J, the junction kept 13 bases outside the gene matches. The CDR3 loop spans 14 amino acids. The DNA of the CDR3 is TGTGCCGGGGGATCCCGACAGGGGGGCCAGACCCAGTACTTC. The encoded protein is CAGGSRQGGQTQYF.